This T cell receptor (beta chain) was recovered during a study of blood T cell repertoires in COVID-19. Study context: Sites in the United States, Italy and Spain provided acute and convalescent COVID-19 samples. Sources were T cells, B-cell-depleted T cells, or PBMCs; the material itself was cDNA or gDNA.

Original handling: Scientists estimated how many nucleated cells there were by amplifying reference gene primers. Method: immunoSEQ multiplex PCR; TCRdb's copy keeps in-frame clones and lacks some. From that table come the V and J calls and clone size; the DNA was used to work out D and trimming. The sample has some 150,000 clones, approximately 80% seen once. The TCR originated in a human donor in a cohort sampled during active COVID-19. The source material was peripheral blood.

Written as DNA, the CDR3 is TGTGCCTGGAGGGCGGGGACTGAAGCTTTCTTT. Translated, it gives CAWRAGTEAFF. This chain links TRBV30 with TRBJ1-1; D call uncertain. Germline V gene lookup returns CDR1 GTSNPN and CDR2 SVGIG (reference sequence). This CDR3 has 11 amino acids. V was trimmed by 3 bases and J by 5 bases, leaving 7 bases between them.